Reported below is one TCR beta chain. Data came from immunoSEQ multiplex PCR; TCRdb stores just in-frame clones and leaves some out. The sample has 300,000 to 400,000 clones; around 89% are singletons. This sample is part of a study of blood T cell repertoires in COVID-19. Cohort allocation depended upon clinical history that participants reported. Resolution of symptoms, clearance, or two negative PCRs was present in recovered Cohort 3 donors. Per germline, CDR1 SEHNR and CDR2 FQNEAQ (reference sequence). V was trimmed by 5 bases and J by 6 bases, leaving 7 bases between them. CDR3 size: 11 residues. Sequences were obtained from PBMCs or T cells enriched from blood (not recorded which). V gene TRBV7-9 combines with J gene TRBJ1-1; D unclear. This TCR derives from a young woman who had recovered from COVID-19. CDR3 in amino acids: CASSEGSEAFF. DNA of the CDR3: TGTGCCAGCAGCGAGGGTTCTGAAGCTTTCTTT.